Listed here are 16 T cell receptor beta chains from one sample, sequenced in a study of blood T cell repertoires in COVID-19. Sequencing was performed with immunoSEQ multiplex PCR; in TCRdb, only in-frame clones are kept and a portion is missing. The sample gives roughly 99,000 clones, more than 80% of which show up once; 4% to 6% is in the top ten. The sample taken for sequencing was peripheral blood. The source is a man in his forties with active or convalescent COVID-19.

The chain is built from TRBV5-4 and TRBJ1-5; possibly TRBD1 for D (5 bases). Germline CDR1 and CDR2: SGHNT and YYREEE (reference sequence). There are 15 residues in the CDR3. V was cut by 0 bases and J by 2 bases, with 9 bases left in between. The CDR3 protein is CASSLAGGGNQPQHF. The CDR3 bases are TGTGCCAGCAGCTTGGCCGGGGGGGGCAATCAGCCCCAGCATTTT. Filled out from reference TRBV5-4 and TRBJ1-5, the complete variable domain reads ETGVTQSPTHLIKTRGQQVTLRCSSQSGHNTVSWYQQALGQGPQFIFQYYREEENGRGNFPPRFSGLQFPNYSSELNVNALELDDSALYLCASSLAGGGNQPQHFGDGTRLSIL.

The chain joins TRBV5-4 to TRBJ1-2; 7 bases map to TRBD1. The CDR3 contains 14 residues. Germline trimming cut 3 bases from V and 4 bases from J; bases unmatched to any gene: 6. Germline-derived CDR1 and CDR2 are SGHNT and YYREEE (reference sequence). The CDR3 is CASSSQGGSYGYTF. CDR3 sequence (DNA): TGTGCCAGCAGCTCGCAGGGGGGTAGCTATGGCTACACCTTC. Based on the CDR3 plus reference TRBV5-4 and TRBJ1-2, the full variable domain is ETGVTQSPTHLIKTRGQQVTLRCSSQSGHNTVSWYQQALGQGPQFIFQYYREEENGRGNFPPRFSGLQFPNYSSELNVNALELDDSALYLCASSSQGGSYGYTFGSGTRLTVV.

The V gene is TRBV3-1 (or the pseudogene TRBV3-2), the J gene TRBJ2-1; TRBD2 matches at 10 bases. Germline assignment: CDR1 LGHDT and CDR2 YNNKEL (reference sequence). This CDR3 spans 17 amino acids. V shed 0 bases, J shed 9 bases, and the junction held 11 bases outside the gene matches. The CDR3 sequence: CASSQDGRLAGAREQFF. The CDR3 bases are TGTGCCAGCAGCCAAGATGGACGCCTAGCGGGAGCCCGTGAGCAGTTCTTC.

The sample holds a few counts of this clone. The chain recombines TRBV4-1 with TRBJ1-2; 8 positions match TRBD1. J gave up 8 bases and V 3 bases, and 11 bases lay outside the gene matches. Germline lookup yields CDR1 MGHRA and CDR2 YSYEKL. The CDR3 spans 15 residues. The CDR3 is CASSHLDRENSGYTF. CDR3 nucleotide sequence: TGCGCCAGCAGCCACTTGGACAGGGAGAACTCGGGCTACACCTTC.

V is TRBV7-8 and J is TRBJ1-1, with 8 bases identical to TRBD1. From germline, CDR1 is SGHVS and CDR2 FQNEAQ. V dropped 5 bases and J dropped 3; count of bases not matched to a gene: 5. This CDR3 region has 14 residues. The CDR3 loop reads CASSEQGGYTEAFF. The CDR3 coding sequence is TGTGCCAGCAGCGAACAGGGGGGGTACACTGAAGCTTTCTTT.

V usage is TRBV6-5 and J usage is TRBJ2-3; 9 nucleotides match TRBD1. Germline V gives CDR1 MNHEY, CDR2 SVGAGI. The CDR3 loop spans 15 amino acids. Trimming took 7 bases from V and 0 from J; bases not matched to a gene: 5. CDR3 loop: CASNGGTGSTDTQYF. CDR3 sequence (DNA): TGTGCCAGCAATGGTGGGACAGGGAGCACAGATACGCAGTATTTT.

The chain is built from TRBV19 and TRBJ2-3, with D perhaps matching TRBD2 (6 bases). Deletions cut 5 bases from V and 5 bases from J, with 14 bases between. The CDR3 runs 14 residues. Germline assignment: CDR1 LNHDA and CDR2 SQIVND (reference sequence). The CDR3 bases are TGTGCCAGTAGTCTGGCGGGATCGTTAGATACGCAGTATTTT. It encodes CASSLAGSLDTQYF.

The chain joins TRBV28 to TRBJ2-7; 8 nucleotides line up with TRBD2. Germline-derived CDR1 and CDR2 are MDHEN and SYDVKM. V lost 8 bases, J lost 3 bases, and 9 bases stayed unmatched. There are 14 residues in the CDR3. The CDR3 DNA reads TGTGCCAGCCGCCTAACGGGAGGGAACTACGAGCAGTACTTC. Translated, it gives CASRLTGGNYEQYF. Combining the CDR3 with reference TRBV28 and TRBJ2-7 gives the whole variable domain DVKVTQSSRYLVKRTGEKVFLECVQDMDHENMFWYRQDPGLGLRLIYFSYDVKMKEKGDIPEGYSVSREKKERFSLILESASTNQTSMYLCASRLTGGNYEQYFGPGTRLTVT.

The chain recombines TRBV19 with TRBJ1-5; TRBD1 matches 10 bases. The CDR3 loop spans 20 amino acids. Germline assignment: CDR1 LNHDA and CDR2 SQIVND (reference sequence). The ends lost 5 bases at V and 0 bases at J; junction bases unmatched: 16. The CDR3 sequence is CASSLYPSYGTGDSNQPQHF. In nucleotides, the CDR3 is TGTGCCAGTAGTCTATACCCTTCGTACGGGACAGGGGATAGCAATCAGCCCCAGCATTTT. Full variable domain (missing parts from reference TRBV19 and TRBJ1-5): DGGITQSPKYLFRKEGQNVTLSCEQNLNHDAMYWYRQDPGQGLRLIYYSQIVNDFQKGDIAEGYSVSREKKESFPLTVTSAQKNPTAFYLCASSLYPSYGTGDSNQPQHFGDGTRLSIL.

This clone was seen just once. The chain joins TRBV2 to TRBJ2-7; TRBD1 agrees at 9 bases. The trim removed 6 bases at V and 3 bases at J, leaving 18 bases unmatched. Germline V gives CDR1 SNHLY, CDR2 FYNNEI. This CDR3 region has 18 residues. CDR3 amino acids: CASRNTGTGLTAGYEQYF. The CDR3 nucleotides are TGTGCCAGCAGAAACACCGGGACAGGGTTAACTGCCGGCTACGAGCAGTACTTC.

This clone has a single count. The CDR3 DNA sequence: TGTGCCAGCTCACCACCTATAGCGGGAGAAATGTCCTACGAGCAGTACTTC. Translated: CASSPPIAGEMSYEQYF. The V gene is TRBV18, the J gene TRBJ2-7, with TRBD2 matching over 9 bases. CDR3 size: 17 residues. Unmatched junction bases numbered 7, after V lost 0 bases and J lost 1 base. CDR1 and CDR2 from the germline V gene are KGHSH and LQKENI.

The chain employs TRBV19 and TRBJ2-3; 10 bases match TRBD2. This CDR3 spans 16 amino acids. V trimming: 4 bases; J trimming: 2 bases; junction bases outside the gene matches: 6. CDR1 and CDR2 (germline): LNHDA, SQIVND (reference sequence). The CDR3 sequence: CASSTPGLAPTDTQYF. In DNA, the CDR3 is TGTGCCAGTAGTACTCCGGGACTAGCGCCCACAGATACGCAGTATTTT. The variable domain in full, with the rest retrieved from reference TRBV19 and TRBJ2-3, is DGGITQSPKYLFRKEGQNVTLSCEQNLNHDAMYWYRQDPGQGLRLIYYSQIVNDFQKGDIAEGYSVSREKKESFPLTVTSAQKNPTAFYLCASSTPGLAPTDTQYFGPGTRLTVL.

The chain recombines TRBV6-5 with TRBJ1-5; weak D call: TRBD1 (5 bases). Germline CDR1 and CDR2: MNHEY and SVGAGI. This CDR3 region has 16 residues. Trimming pared 2 bases from V and 0 bases from J, leaving 11 bases between. The CDR3: CASSYRGSYSNQPQHF. Here the CDR3 DNA reads TGTGCCAGCAGTTACAGGGGTTCCTATAGCAATCAGCCCCAGCATTTT.

This chain uses TRBV10-2 with TRBJ1-1; the match to TRBD1 covers 7 bases. V dropped 4 bases and J dropped 5; count of bases not matched to a gene: 7. There are 14 residues in the CDR3. Germline-derived CDR1 and CDR2 are WSHSY and SAAADI. This CDR3 is CASSATGLRTEAFF. The CDR3 DNA sequence: TGCGCCAGCAGTGCGACAGGGCTGCGGACTGAAGCTTTCTTT.

The chain carries TRBV5-4 and TRBJ2-7, with D tentatively TRBD1 (5 bases). The germline V gene encodes CDR1 SGHNT and CDR2 YYREEE (reference sequence). The CDR3 sequence is 14 residues long. V dropped 0 bases and J dropped 2 bases, with 9 bases sitting between them. In DNA, the CDR3 is TGTGCCAGCAGCTTGGTAGTAGGGGCCTACGAGCAGTACTTC. This encodes CASSLVVGAYEQYF.

V gene TRBV7-3 combines with J gene TRBJ2-6; maybe TRBD1 (5 bases). The CDR3 totals 18 residues. Per germline, CDR1 SGHTA and CDR2 FQGTGA. V lost 5 bases and J 2 bases, leaving 19 bases between the germline ends. CDR3 region: CASSQTAGRVAGANVLTF. The CDR3, as DNA: TGTGCCAGCAGCCAAACCGCTGGCAGGGTGGCTGGGGCCAACGTCCTGACTTTC.